These T cell receptor beta chains were read from a single sample in a study of blood T cells in healthy people across ages. Each CDR3 protein is one row after TCRdb ran MiXCR on the 5' RACE reads. Among hundreds of thousands of distinct CDR3 sequences listed, 52% were seen once. The source material was blood. All receptors derive from a woman older than 75 in good health. The CDR3 runs from the conserved cysteine through the conserved F or W. Fields, in order: D gene, clone size, V gene, CDR3 length, J gene, CDR3 DNA, CDR3 protein. The D gene is left open where the match is weak. Clone size, where shown, is once, few, many, or a class for clones that have expanded.

.,.,TRBV7-8,15,TRBJ2-1,TGTGCCAGCAGAATAAGGTGGGAATCACACAATGAGCAGTTCTTC,CASRIRWESHNEQFF
.,few,TRBV6-2/TRBV6-3,13,TRBJ2-1,TGTGCCAGCAGAGGGGTAGCCTACAATGAGCAGTTCTTC,CASRGVAYNEQFF
.,few,TRBV12-3/TRBV12-4,14,TRBJ2-2,TGTGCCACCATGGGACGGGAGAACACCGGGGAGCTGTTTTTT,CATMGRENTGELFF
TRBD1,.,TRBV12-3/TRBV12-4,17,TRBJ2-7,TGTGCCAGCAGCCAAACCCTGGGACAGGGAGTCCCCTACGAGCAGTACTTC,CASSQTLGQGVPYEQYF
.,few,TRBV29-1,9,TRBJ2-5,TGCAGCGTTGGTCAGACCCAGTACTTC,CSVGQTQYF
TRBD2,.,TRBV28,14,TRBJ2-3,TGTGCCAGCAGTCAAGGGACTAGATCAGATACGCAGTATTTT,CASSQGTRSDTQYF
.,.,TRBV10-3,16,TRBJ2-7,TGTGCCATCAGTGAGTCGCTGCCCTCAGCCGGCTACGAGCAGTACTTC,CAISESLPSAGYEQYF
.,.,TRBV28,14,TRBJ2-1,TGTGCCAGCAGACCTCCGGGCTCCTACAATGAGCAGTTCTTC,CASRPPGSYNEQFF
.,.,TRBV14,16,TRBJ2-7,TGTGCCAGCAGCCCAAAAGAGCTGTCTCTAGCCTACGAGCAGTACTTC,CASSPKELSLAYEQYF
TRBD1,.,TRBV27,17,TRBJ2-4,TGTGCCAGCAGTTTGTATTCCGGGACAGGGAAATTTAACATTCAGTACTTC,CASSLYSGTGKFNIQYF
.,.,TRBV7-3,15,TRBJ1-5,TGTGCCAGCAGCTTTGGAGGGGATAGCAATCGGCCCCAGCATTTT,CASSFGGDSNRPQHF
.,many,TRBV9,14,TRBJ2-7,TGTGCCAGCAGCCCCGGAAACTTCGCCTACGAGCAGTACTTC,CASSPGNFAYEQYF
.,.,TRBV29-1,15,TRBJ1-4,TGCAGCGTTGAAGGCACCCTGGGGGCTAATGAAAAACTGTTTTTT,CSVEGTLGANEKLFF
TRBD2,.,TRBV12-3/TRBV12-4,19,TRBJ2-2,TGTGCCAGCAGTTGGGGGGGGTATAGCGGGGAACCGAACACCGGGGAGCTGTTTTTT,CASSWGGYSGEPNTGELFF
.,many,TRBV30,12,TRBJ2-7,TGTGCCTGGAGTGTAGGACCCTACGAGCAGTACTTC,CAWSVGPYEQYF
.,.,TRBV2,15,TRBJ1-6,TGTGCCAGCGGTGGACAACGCAGCCCCAATTCACCCCTCCACTTT,CASGGQRSPNSPLHF